Listed below are T cell receptor beta chains from one sample, sequenced in a study of PD-1 blockade in classical Hodgkin lymphoma. Profiling relied on immunoSEQ multiplex PCR, and the TCRdb table lists in-frame clones only, not all of them. The profile covers 20,000 to 25,000 clones, with 90% appearing a single time and about 0.42% taken by the ten largest. The source material was CD4+ T cells from blood. The receptors were gathered from a human donor with classical Hodgkin lymphoma. CDR3s include the opening cysteine and the closing phenylalanine or tryptophan. The D gene is left open where the match is weak. Rows give clone size only sometimes, using once, few, many, or a class for an expanded clone.

clone size	D gene	V gene	J gene	CDR3 DNA	CDR3 protein
.	.	TRBV10-3	TRBJ2-7	TGTGCCATCAGTGAGGGCACCTCCTACGAGCAGTACTTC	CAISEGTSYEQYF
.	.	TRBV18	TRBJ2-5	TGTGCCAGCTCACCGGGCGAGACCCAGTACTTC	CASSPGETQYF
.	.	TRBV5-1	TRBJ1-1	TGCGCCAGCAGCTTGGCTGCGGGCGGCGGGGTAAACACTGAAGCTTTCTTT	CASSLAAGGGVNTEAFF
few	.	TRBV7-2	TRBJ1-6	TGTGCCAGCAGCTTAGAACAGATCCATAATTCACCCCTCCACTTT	CASSLEQIHNSPLHF
.	.	TRBV5-1	TRBJ2-5	TGCGCCAGCAGCCCCGGGCAAGAGACCCAGTACTTC	CASSPGQETQYF
.	.	TRBV30	TRBJ1-5	TGTGCCTGGAGTCTCACGGGTCAGCCCCAGCATTTT	CAWSLTGQPQHF
.	.	TRBV20-1	TRBJ2-5	TGCAGTGCTAGAGAGACCCAGTACTTC	CSARETQYF
few	TRBD1	TRBV6-6	TRBJ1-2	TGTGCCAGCAAAACAGGGGTGGATGGCTACACCTTC	CASKTGVDGYTF
.	TRBD1	TRBV28	TRBJ1-4	TGTGCCAGCAGTTTTTGGACAGGGTCGGGAATCGATGAAAAACTGTTTTTT	CASSFWTGSGIDEKLFF
.	.	TRBV2	TRBJ1-1	TGTGCCAGCATTGATAAATTCAGGAACACTGAAGCTTTCTTT	CASIDKFRNTEAFF
.	TRBD1	TRBV5-8	TRBJ2-5	TGTGCCAGCAGGTGGGGACAGGGGGAGACCCAGTACTTC	CASRWGQGETQYF
.	TRBD1	TRBV7-2	TRBJ1-2	TGTGCCAGCAGCTTAGAGGGGGCTCTGGGCTACACCTTC	CASSLEGALGYTF
.	.	TRBV7-8	TRBJ1-1	TGTGCCAGCAGCTTCCGGACCATGGGGACTGAAGCTTTCTTT	CASSFRTMGTEAFF
.	.	TRBV29-1	TRBJ1-1	TGCAGCCCAGGTTGGGCTGAAGCTTTCTTT	CSPGWAEAFF
.	.	TRBV5-1	TRBJ2-3	TGCGCCAGCACGGCTGGGACAAAGGGGAGCACAGATACGCAGTATTTT	CASTAGTKGSTDTQYF
once	.	TRBV29-1	TRBJ2-7	TGCAGCGTTGCCCCGACAGGCTTATCCTACGAGCAGTACTTC	CSVAPTGLSYEQYF
.	.	TRBV20-1	TRBJ2-7	TGCAGTGCTGACCAGGGCTACGAGCAGTACTTC	CSADQGYEQYF
once	TRBD1	TRBV29-1	TRBJ1-6	TGCAGCGTTCGGGACAGGGTGGAATCACCCCTCCACTTT	CSVRDRVESPLHF
once	.	TRBV9	TRBJ2-5	TGTGCCAGCAGCGTAGGGGGGGAGCAAGAGACCCAGTACTTC	CASSVGGEQETQYF
.	.	TRBV2	TRBJ1-2	TGTGCCAGCAGTGAATCAGAGAGCTATGGCTACACCTTC	CASSESESYGYTF
.	TRBD2	TRBV27	TRBJ2-2	TGTGCCAGCAGTTCCCGGGGGGGGTTTTCCGGGGAGCTGTTTTTT	CASSSRGGFSGELFF
.	TRBD1	TRBV29-1	TRBJ1-4	TGCAGCGTCGGGGACAGGAGTAGTTTTAATGAAAAACTGTTTTTT	CSVGDRSSFNEKLFF
.	.	TRBV5-1	TRBJ2-3	TGCGCCAGCAGCCCAGGGGTCTCGGTCACAGATACGCAGTATTTT	CASSPGVSVTDTQYF
.	TRBD1	TRBV5-1	TRBJ1-1	TGCGCCAGCAGCTTGAGGGGACAGGGAGGCACTGAAGCTTTCTTT	CASSLRGQGGTEAFF
.	TRBD2	TRBV7-2	TRBJ2-3	TGTGCCAGCAAAGCTCCGGGGGGTGTTAGCACAGATACGCAGTATTTT	CASKAPGGVSTDTQYF
.	.	TRBV25-1	TRBJ1-2	TGTGCCAGCAGTGAATTTGAGGTTGGCTACACCTTC	CASSEFEVGYTF
.	.	TRBV5-1	TRBJ2-3	TGCGCCAGCAGCTTGGTGGACCCGCGGGCAGATACGCAGTATTTT	CASSLVDPRADTQYF
.	TRBD1	TRBV10-3	TRBJ2-1	TGTGCCATCAGAGGGGGACAGGGCGGTGAGCAGTTCTTC	CAIRGGQGGEQFF
.	.	TRBV2	TRBJ2-7	TGTGCCAGCACCCCGGCTAGGGGCTCCTACGAGCAGTACTTC	CASTPARGSYEQYF
.	TRBD1	TRBV29-1	TRBJ1-1	TGCAGCGTTGCGAACAGGGGGCAGAACACTGAAGCTTTCTTT	CSVANRGQNTEAFF
.	.	TRBV5-6	TRBJ2-7	TGTGCCAGCAGCTTGGAAGCGATCAAACGCGAGCAGTACTTC	CASSLEAIKREQYF
.	.	TRBV5-1	TRBJ1-4	TGCGCCAGCAGCTTGTGGACTCGAGGGGTCGGCGAAAAACTGTTTTTT	CASSLWTRGVGEKLFF
.	.	TRBV11-2	TRBJ2-7	TGTGCCAGCAGCTTAGATCCAGGGGACGAGCAGTACTTC	CASSLDPGDEQYF
.	.	TRBV4-2	TRBJ1-1	TGTGCCAGCAGCCAAGGGGGGAAGAACACTGAAGCTTTCTTT	CASSQGGKNTEAFF
.	TRBD1	TRBV19	TRBJ1-6	TGTGCCAGTAGCGTCAGGGGGTCAGGTTCACCCCTCCACTTT	CASSVRGSGSPLHF
.	TRBD2	TRBV6-4	TRBJ2-3	TGTGCCAGCAGTGAGGGGGGGGACGCAGATACGCAGTATTTT	CASSEGGDADTQYF
.	TRBD2	TRBV10-3	TRBJ2-3	TGTGCCATCAGTGCTCTAGCGGGGGGCACAGATACGCAGTATTTT	CAISALAGGTDTQYF
.	TRBD1	TRBV6-5	TRBJ2-7	TGTGCCAGCAGTTGGCGGACAGGGGGTCTCTACGAGCAGTACTTC	CASSWRTGGLYEQYF
.	.	TRBV6-5	TRBJ2-4	TGTGCCAGCAGCCCTTTGTGGGTAAACATTCAGTACTTC	CASSPLWVNIQYF
few	.	TRBV4-2	TRBJ1-2	TGTGCCAGCAGCATCACCACCAACTATGGCTACACCTTC	CASSITTNYGYTF
few	.	TRBV18	TRBJ1-2	TGTGCCAGCTCACCAGAGGGCGGACGTGGCTACACCTTC	CASSPEGGRGYTF
.	.	TRBV19	TRBJ2-1	TGTGCCAGTAGTCCGCGGGACGGGAGCTCCTACAATGAGCAGTTCTTC	CASSPRDGSSYNEQFF
.	.	TRBV5-4	TRBJ2-3	TGTGCCAGCAGCTCCCCTAGGGACGGGGGGCATACGCAGTATTTT	CASSSPRDGGHTQYF
.	.	TRBV18	TRBJ2-5	TGTGCCAGCTCACCACCCGGAGAGACCCAGTACTTC	CASSPPGETQYF
.	.	TRBV11-2	TRBJ1-3	TGTGCCAGCACCTCTTCAGGATTAAATCGGGCCGGAACCACCATATATTTT	CASTSSGLNRAGTTIYF
.	.	TRBV5-4	TRBJ2-3	TGTGCCAGCAGCTTTGGGAGCACAGATACGCAGTATTTT	CASSFGSTDTQYF
.	TRBD2	TRBV5-1	TRBJ2-1	TGCGCCAGCAGCTCGGGGACTAGCGGTCGCTACAATGAGCAGTTCTTC	CASSSGTSGRYNEQFF
.	TRBD1	TRBV19	TRBJ2-2	TGTGCCAGTAGCAACCTCAGGGGGCGCACCGGGGAGCTGTTTTTT	CASSNLRGRTGELFF
.	.	TRBV5-6	TRBJ2-3	TGTGCCAGCAGCGGGAGGGGGGCTACCCACGTAGATACGCAGTATTTT	CASSGRGATHVDTQYF
once	.	TRBV5-1	TRBJ2-3	TGCGCCAGCAGCTTGGGATCCTTGAGCACAGATACGCAGTATTTT	CASSLGSLSTDTQYF
.	.	TRBV15	TRBJ2-7	TGTGCCACCAGCAGAGTTGGGGCCGGGAGCTCCTACGAGCAGTACTTC	CATSRVGAGSSYEQYF
few	.	TRBV7-2	TRBJ1-6	TGTGCCAGCAGCTTAGATCCGGGGGTTAATTCACCCCTCCACTTT	CASSLDPGVNSPLHF
.	.	TRBV5-1	TRBJ1-1	TGCGCCAGCAGCTTGCTTCCGGGGAGGAACACTGAAGCTTTCTTT	CASSLLPGRNTEAFF
.	TRBD1	TRBV6-5	TRBJ2-7	TGTGCCAGCAGCCTGGACAGGTACGAGCAGTACTTC	CASSLDRYEQYF
.	.	TRBV11-2	TRBJ1-1	TGTGCCACCCGGACGGTGAAGAACACTGAAGCTTTCTTT	CATRTVKNTEAFF
.	.	TRBV9	TRBJ1-2	TGTGCCAGCAGCCCATGGACAGATGGAGGCTACACCTTC	CASSPWTDGGYTF
.	.	TRBV21-1	TRBJ2-7	TGTGCCAGCAGCAAAGTCATGGTGCAGGGACCCTACGAGCAGTACTTC	CASSKVMVQGPYEQYF
once	.	TRBV19	TRBJ1-1	TGTGCCAGTAGTACCCAAGGACGGCGGCACACTGAAGCTTTCTTT	CASSTQGRRHTEAFF
.	.	TRBV11-1	TRBJ1-1	TGTGCCAGCAGCCTCCAAGGGGGGGCGAACACTGAAGCTTTCTTT	CASSLQGGANTEAFF